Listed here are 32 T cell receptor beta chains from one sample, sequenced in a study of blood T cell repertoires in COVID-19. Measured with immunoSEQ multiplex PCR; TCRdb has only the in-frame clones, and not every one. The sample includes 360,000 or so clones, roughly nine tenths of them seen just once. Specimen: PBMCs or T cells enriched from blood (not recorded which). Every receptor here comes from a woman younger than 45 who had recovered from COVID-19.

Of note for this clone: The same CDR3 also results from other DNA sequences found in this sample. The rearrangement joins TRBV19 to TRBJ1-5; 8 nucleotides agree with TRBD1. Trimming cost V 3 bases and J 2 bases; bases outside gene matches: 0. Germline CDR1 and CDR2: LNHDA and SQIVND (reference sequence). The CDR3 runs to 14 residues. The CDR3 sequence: CASSMTGGNQPQHF. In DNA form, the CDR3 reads TGTGCCAGTAGTATGACAGGGGGCAATCAGCCCCAGCATTTT.

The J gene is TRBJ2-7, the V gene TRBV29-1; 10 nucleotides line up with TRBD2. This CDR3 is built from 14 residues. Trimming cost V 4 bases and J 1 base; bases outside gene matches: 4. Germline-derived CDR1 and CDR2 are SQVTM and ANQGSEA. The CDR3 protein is CSVALLAGSYEQYF. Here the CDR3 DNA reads TGCAGCGTTGCCCTACTAGCGGGGTCCTACGAGCAGTACTTC.

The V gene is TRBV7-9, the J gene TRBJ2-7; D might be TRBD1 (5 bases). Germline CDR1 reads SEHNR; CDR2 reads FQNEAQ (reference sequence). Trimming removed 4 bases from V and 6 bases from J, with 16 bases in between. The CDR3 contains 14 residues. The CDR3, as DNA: TGTGCCAGCAGCTACGACAGCTTCGGTTTCGAGCAGTACTTC. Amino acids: CASSYDSFGFEQYF.

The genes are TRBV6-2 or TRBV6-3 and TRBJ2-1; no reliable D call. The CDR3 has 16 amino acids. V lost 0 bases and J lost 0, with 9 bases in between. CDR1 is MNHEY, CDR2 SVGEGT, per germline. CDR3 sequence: CASSYSFHSSYNEQFF. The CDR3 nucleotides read TGTGCCAGCAGTTACTCTTTTCATAGCTCCTACAATGAGCAGTTCTTC.

As DNA, the CDR3 is TGTGCCAGCAGCCCCCAGGACAGCCTGAACACTGAAGCTTTCTTT. Residues: CASSPQDSLNTEAFF. The J gene is TRBJ1-1, the V gene TRBV9; D perhaps matches TRBD1 (6 bases). From germline, CDR1 is SGDLS and CDR2 YYNGEE. Trimming shortened V by 4 bases and J by 0 bases, and 13 bases separated the two germline ends. The CDR3 spans 15 residues.

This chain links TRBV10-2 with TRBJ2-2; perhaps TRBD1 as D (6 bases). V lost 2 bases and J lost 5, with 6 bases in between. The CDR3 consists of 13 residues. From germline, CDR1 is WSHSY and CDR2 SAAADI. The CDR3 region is CASSERGTGELFF. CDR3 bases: TGCGCCAGCAGTGAGAGGGGGACCGGGGAGCTGTTTTTT.

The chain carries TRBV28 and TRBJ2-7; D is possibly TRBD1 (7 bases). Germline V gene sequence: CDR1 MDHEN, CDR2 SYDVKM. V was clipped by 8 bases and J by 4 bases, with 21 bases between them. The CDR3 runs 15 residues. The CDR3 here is CASVTGSTSIYEQYF. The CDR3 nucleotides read TGTGCCAGCGTGACAGGGAGTACTAGCATTTACGAGCAGTACTTC.

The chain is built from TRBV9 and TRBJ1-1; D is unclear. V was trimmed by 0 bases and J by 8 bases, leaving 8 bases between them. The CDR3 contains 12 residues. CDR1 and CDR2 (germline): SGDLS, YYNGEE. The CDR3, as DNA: TGTGCCAGCAGCGTAGAAGGAGTCGAAGCTTTCTTT. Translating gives CASSVEGVEAFF.

Here the CDR3 reads CASSLPGQETQYF. Here the CDR3 DNA reads TGTGCCAGCAGTTTGCCAGGTCAAGAGACCCAGTACTTC. The chain combines TRBV28 with TRBJ2-5; D uncertain. Trimming took 3 bases from V and 2 from J, leaving 7 bases between them. The CDR3 is made up of 13 amino acids. Germline V gene sequence: CDR1 MDHEN, CDR2 SYDVKM.

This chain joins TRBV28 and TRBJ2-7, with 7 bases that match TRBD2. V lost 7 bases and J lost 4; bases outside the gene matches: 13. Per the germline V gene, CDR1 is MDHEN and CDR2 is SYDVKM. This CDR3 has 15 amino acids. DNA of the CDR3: TGTGCCAGCATGACTGGGGCTAGCGGTATTTACGAGCAGTACTTC. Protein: CASMTGASGIYEQYF.

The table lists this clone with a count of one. CDR3 nucleotides: TGTGCCAGCCCCCCCAGCGGGACCCGAGATTACGAGCAGTACTTC. Protein: CASPPSGTRDYEQYF. The V gene is TRBV28, the J gene TRBJ2-7; 7 bases align to TRBD2. Germline trimming cut 8 bases from V and 4 bases from J; bases unmatched to any gene: 14. CDR1 and CDR2 from the germline V gene are MDHEN and SYDVKM. The CDR3 is 15 amino acids.

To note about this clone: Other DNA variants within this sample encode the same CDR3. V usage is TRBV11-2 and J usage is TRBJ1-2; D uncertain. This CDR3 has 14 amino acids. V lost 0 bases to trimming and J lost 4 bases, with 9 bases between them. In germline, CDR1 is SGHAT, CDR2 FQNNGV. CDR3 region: CASSLDLRVYGYTF. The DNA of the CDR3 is TGTGCCAGCAGCTTAGATTTGAGGGTCTATGGCTACACCTTC.

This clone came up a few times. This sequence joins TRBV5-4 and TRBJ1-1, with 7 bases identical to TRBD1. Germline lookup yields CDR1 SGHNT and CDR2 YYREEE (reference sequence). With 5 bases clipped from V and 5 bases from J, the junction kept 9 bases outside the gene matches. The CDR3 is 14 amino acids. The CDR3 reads CASSLLDRETEAFF. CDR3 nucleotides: TGTGCCAGCAGTCTTCTAGACAGGGAGACTGAAGCTTTCTTT.

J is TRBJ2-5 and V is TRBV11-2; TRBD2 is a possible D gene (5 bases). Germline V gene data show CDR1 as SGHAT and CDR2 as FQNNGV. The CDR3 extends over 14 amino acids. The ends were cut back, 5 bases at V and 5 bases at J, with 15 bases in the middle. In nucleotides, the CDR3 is TGTGCCAGCAGCGCTCTGGAGGTCAGGGAGACCCAGTACTTC. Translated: CASSALEVRETQYF.

Written as DNA, the CDR3 is TGTGCCAGCAGCTACGGTAGGGGCTACGAGCAGTACTTC. This sequence encodes CASSYGRGYEQYF. The chain uses TRBV11-2 and TRBJ2-7; TRBD1 is a possible D gene (5 bases). Deletions cut 4 bases from V and 3 bases from J, with 10 bases between. The germline CDR1 and CDR2 sequences are SGHAT and FQNNGV. This CDR3 is 13 amino acids long.

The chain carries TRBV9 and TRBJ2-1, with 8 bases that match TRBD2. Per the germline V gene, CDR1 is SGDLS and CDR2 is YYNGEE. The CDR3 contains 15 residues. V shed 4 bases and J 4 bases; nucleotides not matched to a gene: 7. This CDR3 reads CASSTRGGLYNEQFF. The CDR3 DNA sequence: TGTGCCAGCAGCACTCGGGGGGGCCTGTACAATGAGCAGTTCTTC.

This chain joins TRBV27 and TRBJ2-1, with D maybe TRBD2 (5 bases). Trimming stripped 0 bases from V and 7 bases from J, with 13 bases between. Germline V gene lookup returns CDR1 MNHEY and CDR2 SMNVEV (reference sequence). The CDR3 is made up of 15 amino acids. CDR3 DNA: TGTGCCAGCAGTTTATCCACTAGTGGTATGAATGAGCAGTTCTTC. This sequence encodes CASSLSTSGMNEQFF.

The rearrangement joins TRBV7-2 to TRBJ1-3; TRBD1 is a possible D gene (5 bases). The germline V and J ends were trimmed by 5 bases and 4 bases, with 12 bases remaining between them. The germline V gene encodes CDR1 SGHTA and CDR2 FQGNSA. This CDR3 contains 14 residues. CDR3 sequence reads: CASSPQVPGNTIYF. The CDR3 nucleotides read TGTGCCAGCAGCCCACAGGTGCCCGGAAACACCATATATTTT.

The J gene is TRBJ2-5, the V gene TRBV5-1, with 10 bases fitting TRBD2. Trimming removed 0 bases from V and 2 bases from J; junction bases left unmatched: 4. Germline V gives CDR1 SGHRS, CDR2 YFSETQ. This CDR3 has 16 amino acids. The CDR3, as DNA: TGCGCCAGCAGCTTGGAACCAGCGGGAGGGCAAGAGACCCAGTACTTC. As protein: CASSLEPAGGQETQYF.

The CDR3 loop reads CASSRGGGETQYF. In nucleotides, the CDR3 is TGTGCCAGTAGTCGAGGCGGGGGGGAGACCCAGTACTTC. The gene calls are TRBV19 and TRBJ2-5; 8 bases agree with TRBD2. The V segment lost 5 bases and the J segment 5 bases; nucleotides outside the gene matches: 4. The CDR3 sequence is 13 residues long. The germline V gene has CDR1 LNHDA and CDR2 SQIVND (reference sequence).

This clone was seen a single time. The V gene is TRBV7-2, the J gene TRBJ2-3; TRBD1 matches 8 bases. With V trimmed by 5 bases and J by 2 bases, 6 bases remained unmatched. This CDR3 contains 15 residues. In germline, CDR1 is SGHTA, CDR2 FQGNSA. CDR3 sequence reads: CASSDRGQYTDTQYF. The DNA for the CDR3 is TGTGCCAGCAGCGACAGGGGACAGTACACAGATACGCAGTATTTT.

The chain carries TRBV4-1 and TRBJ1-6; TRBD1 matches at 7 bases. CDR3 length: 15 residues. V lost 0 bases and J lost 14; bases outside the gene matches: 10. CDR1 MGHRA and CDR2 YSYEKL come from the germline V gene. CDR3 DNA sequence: TGCGCCAGCAGCCAAGACGGGACAGCTACATCCACCCTCCACTTT. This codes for CASSQDGTATSTLHF.

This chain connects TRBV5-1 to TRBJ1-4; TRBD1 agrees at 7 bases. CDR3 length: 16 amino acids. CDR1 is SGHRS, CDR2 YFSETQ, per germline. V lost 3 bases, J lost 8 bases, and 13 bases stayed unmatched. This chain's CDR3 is CASSWTQGERGEKLFF. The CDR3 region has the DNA TGCGCCAGCAGCTGGACTCAGGGGGAAAGAGGAGAAAAACTGTTTTTT.

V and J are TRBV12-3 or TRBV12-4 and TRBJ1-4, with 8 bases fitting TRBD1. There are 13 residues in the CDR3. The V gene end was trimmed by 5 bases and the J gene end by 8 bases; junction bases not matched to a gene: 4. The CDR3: CASSGQGREKLFF. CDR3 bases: TGTGCCAGCAGTGGACAGGGAAGGGAAAAACTGTTTTTT.

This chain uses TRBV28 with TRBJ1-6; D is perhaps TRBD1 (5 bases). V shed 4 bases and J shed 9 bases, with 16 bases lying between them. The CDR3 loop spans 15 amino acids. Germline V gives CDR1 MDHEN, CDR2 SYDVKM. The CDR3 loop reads CASSSGGRRSSPLHF. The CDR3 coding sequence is TGTGCCAGCAGTTCCGGGGGAAGGAGAAGTTCACCCCTCCACTTT.

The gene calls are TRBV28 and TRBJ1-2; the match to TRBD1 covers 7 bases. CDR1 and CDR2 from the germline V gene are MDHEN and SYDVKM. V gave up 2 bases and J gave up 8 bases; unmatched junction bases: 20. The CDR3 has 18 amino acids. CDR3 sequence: CASSLKPTRQGRARGYTF. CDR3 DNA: TGTGCCAGCAGTTTAAAGCCGACCCGACAGGGAAGGGCGCGGGGCTACACCTTC.

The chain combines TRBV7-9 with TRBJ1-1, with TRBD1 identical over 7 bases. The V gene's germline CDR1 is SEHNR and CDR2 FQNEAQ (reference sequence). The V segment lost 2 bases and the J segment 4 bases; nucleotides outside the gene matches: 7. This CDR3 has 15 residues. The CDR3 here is CASSLPPGQLTEAFF. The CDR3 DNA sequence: TGTGCCAGCAGCTTACCTCCGGGACAGCTCACTGAAGCTTTCTTT.

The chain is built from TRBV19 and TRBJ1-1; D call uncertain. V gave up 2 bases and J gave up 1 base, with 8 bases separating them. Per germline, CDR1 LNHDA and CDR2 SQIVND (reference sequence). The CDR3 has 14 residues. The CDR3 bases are TGTGCCAGTAGTATATCCCCGGGGAACACTGAAGCTTTCTTT. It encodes CASSISPGNTEAFF.

In DNA, the CDR3 is TGTGCCAGTAGTCTTAGTCGCAATCAGCCCCAGCATTTT. Its translation: CASSLSRNQPQHF. The chain uses TRBV19 and TRBJ1-5; D is unresolved. V was clipped by 5 bases and J by 2 bases, with 7 bases between them. CDR1 and CDR2 from the germline V gene are LNHDA and SQIVND (reference sequence). CDR3 length equals 13 residues.

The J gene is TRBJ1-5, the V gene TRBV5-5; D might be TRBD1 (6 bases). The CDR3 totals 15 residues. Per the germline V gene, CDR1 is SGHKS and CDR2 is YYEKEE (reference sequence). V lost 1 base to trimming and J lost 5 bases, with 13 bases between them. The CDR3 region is CASSLTGTEHQPQHF. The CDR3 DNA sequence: TGTGCCAGCAGCTTGACAGGGACCGAACATCAGCCCCAGCATTTT. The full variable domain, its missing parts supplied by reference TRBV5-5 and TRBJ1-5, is DAGVTQSPTHLIKTRGQQVTLRCSPISGHKSVSWYQQVLGQGPQFIFQYYEKEERGRGNFPDRFSARQFPNYSSELNVNALLLGDSALYLCASSLTGTEHQPQHFGDGTRLSIL.

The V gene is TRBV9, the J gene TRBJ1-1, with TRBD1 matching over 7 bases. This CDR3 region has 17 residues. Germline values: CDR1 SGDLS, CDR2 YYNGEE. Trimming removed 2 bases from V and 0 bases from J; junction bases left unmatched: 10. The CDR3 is CASSVGVQGPMNTEAFF. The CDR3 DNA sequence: TGTGCCAGCAGCGTGGGGGTACAGGGGCCAATGAACACTGAAGCTTTCTTT. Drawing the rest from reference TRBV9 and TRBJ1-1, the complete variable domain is DSGVTQTPKHLITATGQRVTLRCSPRSGDLSVYWYQQSLDQGLQFLIQYYNGEERAKGNILERFSAQQFPDLHSELNLSSLELGDSALYFCASSVGVQGPMNTEAFFGQGTRLTVV.

The CDR3: CASSLWDRDEKLFF. In nucleotides, the CDR3 is TGTGCCAGCAGCTTGTGGGACAGGGATGAAAAACTGTTTTTT. The chain is built from TRBV5-6 and TRBJ1-4, with 9 bases fitting TRBD1. Germline values: CDR1 SGHDT, CDR2 YYEEEE. This CDR3 is built from 14 residues. V gave up 1 base and J gave up 6 bases; unmatched junction bases: 1.